Listed below are T cell receptor beta chains from one sample, sequenced in a study of cytomegalovirus exposure and HLA in healthy donors. Some clones are missing from TCRdb's copy, which holds only in-frame ones; the method was immunoSEQ multiplex PCR. Altogether about 95,000 clones are present, 70% being singletons, with the ten largest covering around 16%. Sequencing was done on a sample of PBMCs. These receptor sequences come from a woman in her forties or fifties in good health and CMV-seropositive. Both conserved end residues are trimmed from each CDR3. Each record gives: clone size, J gene, V gene, CDR3 protein. Rows may omit the clone size; those that give it use once, few, many or a size class.

clone size: once
J gene: TRBJ2-3
V gene: TRBV4-1
CDR3 protein: ASSQGQTTTDTQY

clone size: -
J gene: TRBJ1-3
V gene: TRBV5-4
CDR3 protein: ASSRDRVGNTIY

clone size: -
J gene: TRBJ2-7
V gene: TRBV2
CDR3 protein: AIGGTGHFEQY

clone size: -
J gene: TRBJ1-5
V gene: TRBV25-1
CDR3 protein: ASRGQGGHNQPQH

clone size: -
J gene: TRBJ1-2
V gene: TRBV2
CDR3 protein: ASRPLGGRNYGYT

clone size: once
J gene: TRBJ2-4
V gene: TRBV11-1
CDR3 protein: ASSWDRGNIQY

clone size: -
J gene: TRBJ2-3
V gene: TRBV7-3
CDR3 protein: ASRTDRVTDTQY

clone size: -
J gene: TRBJ1-5
V gene: TRBV19
CDR3 protein: ASSMAGSSNQPQH

clone size: -
J gene: TRBJ2-7
V gene: TRBV5-1
CDR3 protein: ASSDEGLAGGYEQY

clone size: few
J gene: TRBJ1-1
V gene: TRBV28
CDR3 protein: ASQRGEQRAF

clone size: many
J gene: TRBJ1-5
V gene: TRBV7-2
CDR3 protein: ASSLGAGGGQPQH